This is a list of T cell receptor beta chains from one sample in a study of blood T cell repertoires in COVID-19. Only in-frame clones appear in the TCRdb table, and some are missing; sequencing was by immunoSEQ multiplex PCR. The sample comprises about 98,000 clones, about 85% of which are singletons, and about 10% rests with the top ten. The sequenced material came from peripheral blood. Source of these receptors: a woman aged 80 or older with acute or convalescent COVID-19. Each CDR3 is given with its conserved first and last residue. D genes are given only for firm matches. A clone size is listed for some rows: how often the clone was seen (once, few, many), or a class if it is expanded.

TRBV28	14	NA	few	TRBJ1-5	CASSPDSRNQPQHF	TGTGCCAGCAGCCCTGACAGCCGCAATCAGCCCCAGCATTTT
TRBV24-1	12	NA	NA	TRBJ2-1	CATALRDNEQFF	TGTGCCACCGCACTGAGGGACAATGAGCAGTTCTTC
TRBV2	13	NA	NA	TRBJ1-1	CASNALRSTEAFF	TGTGCCAGCAACGCACTGAGGTCCACTGAAGCTTTCTTT
TRBV28	13	TRBD1	NA	TRBJ1-2	CASSTQGGYGYTF	TGTGCCAGCAGTACACAGGGGGGCTATGGCTACACCTTC
TRBV7-8	15	NA	few	TRBJ1-5	CASTTAPIDNQPQHF	TGTGCCAGCACTACTGCTCCGATTGATAATCAGCCCCAGCATTTT
TRBV10-1	15	NA	NA	TRBJ2-5	CASRETGPEKETQYF	TGCGCCAGCAGGGAGACAGGACCCGAGAAAGAGACCCAGTACTTC
TRBV6-5	12	NA	once	TRBJ1-5	CASSSVVQPQHF	TGTGCCAGCAGTTCGGTAGTTCAGCCCCAGCATTTT
TRBV7-3	13	NA	NA	TRBJ2-2	CASTSGNFGELFF	TGTGCCAGCACGTCAGGAAATTTCGGGGAGCTGTTTTTT
TRBV6-5	16	NA	NA	TRBJ2-7	CASSYTPGWVGGEQYF	TGTGCCAGCAGTTACACCCCCGGGTGGGTGGGTGGCGAGCAGTACTTC
TRBV7-8	16	NA	NA	TRBJ2-2	CASSLAQGFSTGELFF	TGTGCCAGCAGCTTAGCGCAGGGTTTTAGCACCGGGGAGCTGTTTTTT
TRBV4-1	15	TRBD1	NA	TRBJ1-2	CASSPVDRGGIGYTF	TGCGCCAGCAGCCCGGTCGACAGGGGGGGGATTGGCTACACCTTC
TRBV27	16	TRBD1	few	TRBJ1-5	CASSLSLGGAVQPQHF	TGTGCCAGCAGTTTGAGTTTAGGGGGCGCGGTTCAGCCCCAGCATTTT
TRBV5-6	15	NA	few	TRBJ2-7	CASSLIAARTGEQYF	TGTGCCAGCAGCTTGATAGCGGCCCGGACGGGGGAGCAGTACTTC
TRBV2	15	TRBD1	NA	TRBJ1-6	CASSQDRGRNSPLHF	TGTGCCAGCAGTCAAGACAGGGGGCGTAATTCACCCCTCCACTTT
TRBV29-1	13	NA	NA	TRBJ1-1	CSVQTQMNTEAFF	TGCAGCGTTCAGACTCAAATGAACACTGAAGCTTTCTTT
TRBV18	13	NA	NA	TRBJ1-5	CASSPSVAQPQHF	TGTGCCAGCTCACCCAGTGTCGCTCAGCCCCAGCATTTT
TRBV3-1/TRBV3-2	15	NA	few	TRBJ1-6	CASSQVRGNGSPLHF	TGTGCCAGCAGCCAAGTAAGGGGGAATGGGTCACCCCTCCACTTT
TRBV30	13	NA	NA	TRBJ1-6	CAWSQNTGSPLHF	TGTGCCTGGAGCCAAAACACGGGTTCACCCCTCCACTTT
TRBV9	19	TRBD1	NA	TRBJ2-2	CASSATWDRDSLTTGELFF	TGTGCCAGCAGCGCGACCTGGGACCGGGACAGCCTCACCACCGGGGAGCTGTTTTTT
TRBV5-6	14	NA	NA	TRBJ1-6	CASSLLKGNSPLHF	TGTGCCAGCAGCTTGCTCAAGGGGAATTCACCCCTCCACTTT
TRBV4-2	17	TRBD2	NA	TRBJ2-1	CASSQGLAGVSYNEQFF	TGTGCCAGCAGCCAAGGACTAGCGGGGGTCTCCTACAATGAGCAGTTCTTC
TRBV30	14	NA	NA	TRBJ1-3	CAWSDGGSGNTIYF	TGTGCCTGGAGCGACGGGGGATCTGGAAACACCATATATTTT
TRBV6-6	16	NA	NA	TRBJ1-2	CASSHTLITGLDGYTF	TGTGCCAGCAGCCACACTCTAATAACAGGATTAGATGGCTACACCTTC
TRBV10-1	19	TRBD1	NA	TRBJ1-5	CASKQNETGQGYSNQPQHF	TGCGCCAGCAAACAAAACGAGACGGGACAGGGATATAGCAATCAGCCCCAGCATTTT
TRBV11-3	15	TRBD2	NA	TRBJ2-3	CASSTSGALTDTQYF	TGTGCCAGCAGCACAAGCGGGGCCCTCACAGATACGCAGTATTTT
TRBV18	15	TRBD2	NA	TRBJ2-5	CASSPPAGVQETQYF	TGTGCCAGCTCACCTCCCGCGGGGGTCCAAGAGACCCAGTACTTC
TRBV9	14	TRBD2	NA	TRBJ2-3	CASSVGTSGGSQYF	TGTGCCAGCAGCGTGGGGACTAGCGGGGGATCGCAGTATTTT
TRBV5-6	16	NA	once	TRBJ1-2	CASSLARQGRNVGYTF	TGTGCCAGCAGCTTGGCGCGGCAGGGGCGAAATGTGGGCTACACCTTC
TRBV18	15	TRBD2	once	TRBJ2-3	CASSPGTRATDTQYF	TGTGCCAGCTCACCTGGGACTAGGGCCACAGATACGCAGTATTTT
TRBV12-3/TRBV12-4	12	TRBD1	NA	TRBJ2-1	CASSFRQGAGFF	TGTGCCAGCAGTTTTAGACAGGGGGCAGGGTTCTTC
TRBV6-5	12	NA	NA	TRBJ1-1	CASGRANTEAFF	TGTGCCAGCGGCAGGGCGAACACTGAAGCTTTCTTT
TRBV24-1	14	TRBD1	NA	TRBJ2-2	CATSHRGGGGELFF	TGTGCCACCAGTCACAGGGGCGGCGGCGGGGAGCTGTTTTTT
TRBV5-1	14	NA	once	TRBJ1-1	CASSLDREGAEAFF	TGCGCCAGCAGCTTGGACAGGGAGGGCGCTGAAGCTTTCTTT
TRBV6-5	14	NA	NA	TRBJ2-5	CASTLSQGPETQYF	TGTGCCAGCACCCTCAGCCAGGGTCCGGAGACCCAGTACTTC
TRBV19	15	NA	NA	TRBJ1-1	CASSPSGIRNTEAFF	TGTGCCAGTAGTCCCTCAGGGATCCGGAACACTGAAGCTTTCTTT
TRBV29-1	16	NA	NA	TRBJ2-3	CSVGQSLEGETDTQYF	TGCAGCGTTGGCCAGAGCCTTGAGGGGGAGACAGATACGCAGTATTTT
TRBV7-2	16	NA	NA	TRBJ2-5	CASSLMAGIGGKTQYF	TGTGCCAGCAGCTTAATGGCCGGGATAGGCGGGAAGACCCAGTACTTC
TRBV18	14	TRBD2	NA	TRBJ2-3	CASSPGGGSDTQYF	TGTGCCAGCTCACCAGGCGGGGGTTCAGATACGCAGTATTTT
TRBV4-1	17	NA	NA	TRBJ2-3	CASSSPRGGDLTDTQYF	TGCGCCAGCAGTTCCCCCCGGGGCGGGGACCTCACAGATACGCAGTATTTT
TRBV27	13	NA	NA	TRBJ1-3	CASRPGSGNTIYF	TGTGCCAGCAGGCCAGGTTCTGGAAACACCATATATTTT
TRBV9	13	TRBD1	NA	TRBJ1-2	CASSGQGNYGYTF	TGTGCCAGCAGCGGACAGGGGAACTATGGCTACACCTTC
TRBV28	15	TRBD1	NA	TRBJ1-6	CASWDRSSYNSPLHF	TGTGCCAGTTGGGACAGGAGCTCCTATAATTCACCCCTCCACTTT
TRBV2	16	TRBD1	NA	TRBJ1-4	CASSRIGQGAGEKLFF	TGTGCCAGCAGTAGGATCGGACAGGGGGCAGGTGAAAAACTGTTTTTT
TRBV6-6	12	NA	NA	TRBJ2-3	CATATSSDTQYF	TGTGCCACCGCGACTAGTTCAGATACGCAGTATTTT
TRBV28	16	TRBD1	NA	TRBJ1-5	CASSRGRGLGNQPQHF	TGTGCCAGCAGCCGGGGCAGGGGGCTCGGGAATCAGCCCCAGCATTTT
TRBV9	13	NA	NA	TRBJ2-2	CASSATFTGELFF	TGTGCCAGCAGCGCGACATTCACCGGGGAGCTGTTTTTT
TRBV4-2	14	NA	NA	TRBJ2-3	CASSQVAATDTQYF	TGTGCCAGCAGCCAAGTAGCAGCCACAGATACGCAGTATTTT
TRBV18	15	TRBD1	few	TRBJ1-5	CASSLPGGEGKPQHF	TGTGCCAGCTCTCTTCCAGGGGGCGAAGGCAAGCCCCAGCATTTT
TRBV3-1/TRBV3-2	12	TRBD1	NA	TRBJ2-1	CASSPGDREQFF	TGTGCCAGCAGCCCTGGGGACAGGGAGCAGTTCTTC
TRBV2	15	NA	many	TRBJ1-5	CASSELGAQTSSQHF	TGTGCCAGCAGTGAATTGGGGGCCCAAACCTCGTCCCAGCATTTT
TRBV28	13	NA	few	TRBJ1-3	CASADSSGNTIYF	TGTGCCAGCGCGGACAGCTCTGGAAACACCATATATTTT